This T cell receptor (beta chain) was sequenced for a study of cytomegalovirus exposure and HLA in healthy donors. Whole-study findings and limits: Listed as cytomegalovirus-associated were more than 150 TCR beta chains.

Deletions cut 5 bases from V and 4 bases from J, with 20 bases between. CDR3 length equals 16 residues. Germline-derived CDR1 and CDR2 are SNHLY and FYNNEI. As to this clone: Antigen: not known.

Profiling relied on immunoSEQ multiplex PCR, and the TCRdb table lists in-frame clones only, not all of them. The top ten hold around 3.1% of the sample, which has under 200,000 clones, under 95% seen once. Sequencing used PBMCs. This TCR derives from a woman between 18 and 29 years old in good health and CMV-seropositive. The chain is built from TRBV2 and TRBJ2-5; D might be TRBD1 (6 bases). The CDR3 DNA sequence: TGTGCCAGCAGTTGGACGGGACATGCGCAGTTAGAGACCCAGTACTTC. Its protein is CASSWTGHAQLETQYF.